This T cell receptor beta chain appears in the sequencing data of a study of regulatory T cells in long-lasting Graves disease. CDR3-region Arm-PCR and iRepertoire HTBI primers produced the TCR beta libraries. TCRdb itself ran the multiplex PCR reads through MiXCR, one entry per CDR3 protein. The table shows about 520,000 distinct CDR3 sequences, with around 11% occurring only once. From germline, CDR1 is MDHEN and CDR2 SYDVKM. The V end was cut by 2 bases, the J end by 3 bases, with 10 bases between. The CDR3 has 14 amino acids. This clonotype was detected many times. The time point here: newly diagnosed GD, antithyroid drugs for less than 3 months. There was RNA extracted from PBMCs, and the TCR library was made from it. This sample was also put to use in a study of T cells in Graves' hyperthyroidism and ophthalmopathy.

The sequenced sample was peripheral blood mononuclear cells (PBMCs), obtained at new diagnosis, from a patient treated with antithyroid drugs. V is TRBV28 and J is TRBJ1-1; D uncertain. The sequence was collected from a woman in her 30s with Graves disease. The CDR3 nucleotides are TGTGCCAGCAGTTTAAGAACAGAATACACTGAAGCTTTCTTT. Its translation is CASSLRTEYTEAFF.